This T cell receptor beta chain derives from a study of cytomegalovirus exposure and HLA in healthy donors. Overall study results and limits: For most subjects, TCR beta sequences were reported to predict HLA-A and HLA-B alleles with accuracy. Most CMV-associated TCR beta chains were later found to appear HLA-restricted.

PCR employed 60 Vbeta and 13 Jbeta primers. Sequencing used immunoSEQ multiplex PCR; TCRdb keeps in-frame clones, though not all of them. The sample consists of around 160,000 clones, roughly 73% of them appearing once. The V end lost 2 bases, the J end lost 8 bases, and 16 bases lay between the germline ends. Germline loops: CDR1 SGHRS, CDR2 YFSETQ. The CDR3 sequence is 15 residues long. A note on this clone: Its antigen is not known.

The V gene is TRBV5-1, the J gene TRBJ1-4, with a possible D match to TRBD1 (6 bases). This clonotype originated in a male donor in good health and CMV-seronegative. Sequenced input: PBMCs. CDR3 sequence: CASSFEGGLGEKLFF. In DNA, the CDR3 is TGCGCCAGCAGCTTCGAGGGGGGGTTGGGAGAAAAACTGTTTTTT.